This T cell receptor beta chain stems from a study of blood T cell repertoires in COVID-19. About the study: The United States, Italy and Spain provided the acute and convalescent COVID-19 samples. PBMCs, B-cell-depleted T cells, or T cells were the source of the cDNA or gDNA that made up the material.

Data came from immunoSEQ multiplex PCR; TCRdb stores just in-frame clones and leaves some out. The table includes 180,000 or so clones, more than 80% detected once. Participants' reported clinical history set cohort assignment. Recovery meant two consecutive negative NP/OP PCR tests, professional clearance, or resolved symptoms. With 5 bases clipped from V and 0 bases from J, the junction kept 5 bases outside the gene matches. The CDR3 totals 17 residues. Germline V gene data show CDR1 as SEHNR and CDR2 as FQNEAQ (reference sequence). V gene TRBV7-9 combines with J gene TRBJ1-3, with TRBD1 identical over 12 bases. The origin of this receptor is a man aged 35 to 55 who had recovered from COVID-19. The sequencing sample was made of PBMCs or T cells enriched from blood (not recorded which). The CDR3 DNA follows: TGTGCCAGCAGCCCCGGGACAGGGGGCCTCTCTGGAAACACCATATATTTT. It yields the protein CASSPGTGGLSGNTIYF. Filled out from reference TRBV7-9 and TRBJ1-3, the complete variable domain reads DTGVSQNPRHKITKRGQNVTFRCDPISEHNRLYWYRQTLGQGPEFLTYFQNEAQLEKSRLLSDRFSAERPKGSFSTLEIQRTEQGDSAMYLCASSPGTGGLSGNTIYFGEGSWLTVV.